The sequence of this T cell receptor (beta chain) was determined in a study of identical twins (dated by TCRdb to about 2016). About the investigation overall: To test whether fetal clonotypes persist, this study deep-sequenced TCR alpha and beta repertoires from monozygotic twins, from unrelated adults of various ages, and from cord blood. Replicate twin experiments were performed at different times using different library preparation protocols to rule out contamination. Overall study results and their limits: Fewer insertions were carried by abundant cord blood beta clonotypes; a weaker similar trend was observed in young adult naive repertoires, while no such trend was observed in memory repertoires. Out-of-frame TCR alpha sharing in monozygotic twins was systematically underestimated by recombination models, whereas sharing between unrelated individuals was in agreement with the recombination models. Invariant T cells such as MAIT and iNKT could partly confound zero-insertion analyses, though diverse VJ usage argued against this for most clonotypes. Compared with coincidental sharing between unrelated individuals, an excess of low generation-probability sequences was observed among out-of-frame TCR alpha sequences shared between twins. In beta out-of-frame sequences, excess twin sharing was weaker, because having fewer shared sequences lowered the signal-to-noise ratio. Because the same donors could not be followed over many years, the conclusions depended on cross-sectional statistical analysis.

From the germline V gene, CDR1 is MNHNS and CDR2 is SASEGT. The CDR3 contains 15 residues, cysteine and phenylalanine counted. The entry retains the CDR3 DNA only, 45 bases that are in frame from base 1. V is pruned by 7 bases and J by 2 bases, leaving 2 bases of the junction without a gene match. As for this clonotype: This receptor's antigen is unknown. Per-base quality was not reported, and no clone a single base away is much larger than it.

The library was built by means of 5' RACE. The sample was run on an Illumina HiSeq 2000. Template switching added a universal primer binding site, and the final cDNA carried a unique molecular identifier that allowed TCR cDNA molecules to be counted accurately. Specific primers in the conserved constant-segment region were used to synthesize first-strand cDNA for the TCR alpha and beta chains. To control for contamination, every cDNA library carried two barcodes: a SMART-Mk sample barcode plus Illumina barcodes. TruSeq adapter sequences and Illumina sample barcodes were added in two successive PCR steps. The TCR alpha and beta cDNA libraries were sequenced on the Illumina HiSeq platform using custom primers. For the original study's pipeline: MiGEC processed the raw reads to extract unique molecular identifiers, while MiXCR was used to determine the CDR3 positions. For each individual, recombination models were inferred using an EM algorithm with the repgenHMM and IGoR tools. The tcR package in R was used for shared clonotype analysis, with sharing normalized by the product of cloneset sizes. To study raw recombination without the effects of thymic and clonal selection, out-of-frame nonproductive sequences were analyzed. TCRdb passed the public sequencing reads through fastp at Q25 and MiXCR, retaining productive beta sequences. Rows matching on CDR3 protein sequence are summarized as one entry with the most common DNA and genes. The V and J calls were not made by the authors but by TCRdb's processing. The sample profile shows 500,000 to 600,000 distinct CDR3 sequences; 20% to 25% of them were found once. The ten top clones hold about 0.99% of the sample.

Only healthy Caucasian donors were included. Three pairs of female monozygotic twins, all aged roughly 18 to 30 years, made up the twin cohort. Positive isolation kits from Invitrogen were used to isolate CD4+ and CD8+ T cell populations. The same sample was also used in a study of T cells expressing NK-cell markers. That second report states: TCR beta-chain repertoires were profiled in sorted CD3+CD56+NKG2C+, CD3+CD56+NKG2C- and CD3+CD56-NKG2C+ T-cell subsets from about 8 donors. Among the eight sequenced donors, seven were HCMV-seropositive and one was HCMV-seronegative. In several experiments an anti-gammadeltaTCR antibody was added to restrict sorting to alphabetaTCR-expressing T cells. In more than 5 donors, the dominant CD3+CD56+NKG2C+ clonotypes were found to rank among the top 10 CD8+ clonotypes and to make up about 1.0-7.5% of CD8+ T cells. Those dominant clonotypes were again the most abundant among CD3+CD56-NKG2C+ cells in a handful of donors, at 28.3-60.1%. Whether the expanded NKG2C-expressing T cell clones were specific for HCMV antigens was left unclear. The eight sequenced donors were randomly selected healthy volunteers, three men and five women. A commercial ELISA kit detecting HCMV-specific IgG in serum was used to determine HCMV serostatus. MIGEC was used to demultiplex reads and group reads by UMI, and MiTCR was used to assemble and quantify clonotypes. To exclude erroneous sequences, only TCR cDNA sequences supported by at least two reads were retained. The tcR package was used for downstream repertoire analysis, and clonotypes were matched across fractions by CDR3 nucleotide sequence plus V segment. VDJmatch was used to annotate antigen specificity against VDJdb, with one amino acid substitution in CDR3 allowed.

Sequenced sample: CD4+ T cells sorted from blood. The sequence links TRBV6-1 to TRBJ2-6, with 10 central nucleotides matching TRBD1. This TCR was sampled from a woman aged 18-30 years in good health. CDR3 sequence: CASTDRGPGANVLTF. In nucleotides, the sequence is TGTGCCAGCACCGACAGGGGGCCTGGGGCCAACGTCCTGACTTTC.